A selection of T cell receptor beta chains follows, all from one sample in a study of regulatory T cells in long-lasting Graves disease. TCRdb reprocessed the multiplex PCR reads with MiXCR, giving one entry per CDR3 protein. The table includes roughly 490,000 distinct CDR3 sequences, roughly 22% detected once. The material sequenced was peripheral blood mononuclear cells (PBMCs), taken when the disease was refractory, from a patient treated with antithyroid drugs. These receptors were obtained from a female donor with Graves disease. Each CDR3 is given with its conserved first and last residue. For some rows the clone size is stated as once, few or many, or as a class when expanded; others skip it.

v_gene,abundance,CDR3aa
TRBV27,many,CASSFRTTVNTEAFF
TRBV6-1,.,CASNLAGDQDTQYF
TRBV29-1,many,CSARDRAEAGETQYF
TRBV7-2,many,CASSSGTTYEQYF
TRBV12-3/TRBV12-4,many,CASSPGQGGEYSNQPQHF
TRBV19,.,CASSIGTAPSRNIQYF
TRBV19,.,CASSIDLFSGNQPQHF
TRBV5-5,many,CASSPTGSRANTEAFF
TRBV11-1,many,CASSLGGLAGVHGELFF
TRBV19,.,CASSMTIHEQFF
TRBV28,few,CASRRQGAGSYNEQFF
TRBV9,few,CASSVGLAGGVAGELFF
TRBV20-1,.,CSAPGQLDTEAFF
TRBV7-9,.,CASNTGSGTEAFF
TRBV10-3,many,CAISERPQETQYF
TRBV30,.,CACLPWDTLRRGYTF
TRBV28,.,CASSRTGGFYEQYF
TRBV7-9,.,CASSGFLRDGYTF
TRBV28,.,CASSAGTGNSNYGYTF
TRBV28,many,CASSAPPDQPQHF
TRBV20-1,many,CSGGLAAAYEQYF
TRBV2,many,CASKQGADQPQHF
TRBV3-1,few,CASSHPRDEQYF
TRBV7-3,.,CASSFRKSSGNTIYF
TRBV20-1,few,CSVPGGPNYNEQFF